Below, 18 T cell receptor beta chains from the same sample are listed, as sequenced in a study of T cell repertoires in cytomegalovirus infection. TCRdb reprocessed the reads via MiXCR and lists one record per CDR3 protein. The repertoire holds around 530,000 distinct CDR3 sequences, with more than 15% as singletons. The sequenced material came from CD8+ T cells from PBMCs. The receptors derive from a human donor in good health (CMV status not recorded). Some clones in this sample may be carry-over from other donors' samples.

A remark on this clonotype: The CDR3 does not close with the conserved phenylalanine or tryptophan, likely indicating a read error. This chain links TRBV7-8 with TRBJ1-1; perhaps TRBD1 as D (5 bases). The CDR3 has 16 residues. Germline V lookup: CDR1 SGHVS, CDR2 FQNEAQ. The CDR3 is CDSSHRQTTMNTEAFL. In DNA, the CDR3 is TGTGACAGCAGCCACCGACAGACAACCATGAACACTGAAGCTTTCTTA.

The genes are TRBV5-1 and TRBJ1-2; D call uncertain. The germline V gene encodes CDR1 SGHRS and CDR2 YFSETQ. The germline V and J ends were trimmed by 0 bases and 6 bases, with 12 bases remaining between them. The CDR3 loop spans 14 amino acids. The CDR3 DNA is TGCGCCAGCAGCTTGGATCGCGCTCCTAATGGCTACACCTTC. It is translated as CASSLDRAPNGYTF.

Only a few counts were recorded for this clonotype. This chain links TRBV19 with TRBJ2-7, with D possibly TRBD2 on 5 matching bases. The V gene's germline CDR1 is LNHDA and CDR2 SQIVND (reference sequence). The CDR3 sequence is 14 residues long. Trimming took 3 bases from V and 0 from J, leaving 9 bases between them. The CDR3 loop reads CASSITGDSYEQYF. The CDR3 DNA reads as TGTGCCAGTAGTATCACCGGGGACTCCTACGAGCAGTACTTC.

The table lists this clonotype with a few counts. CDR3 sequence (DNA): TGTGCCAGCAGTTATACCAACGAGCAGTACTTC. Translated: CASSYTNEQYF. This chain links TRBV6-2 or TRBV6-3 with TRBJ2-7; the D is unclear. V dropped 3 bases and J dropped 5 bases, with 5 bases sitting between them. The length of the CDR3 is 11 residues. Germline CDR1 and CDR2: MNHEY and SVGEGT.

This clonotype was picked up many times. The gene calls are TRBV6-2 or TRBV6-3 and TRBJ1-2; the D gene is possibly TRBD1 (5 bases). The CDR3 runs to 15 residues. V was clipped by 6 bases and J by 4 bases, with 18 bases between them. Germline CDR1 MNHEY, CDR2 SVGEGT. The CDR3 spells CASSHRSGSSYGYTF. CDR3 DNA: TGTGCCAGCAGCCACCGTTCAGGGAGCAGCTATGGCTACACCTTC.

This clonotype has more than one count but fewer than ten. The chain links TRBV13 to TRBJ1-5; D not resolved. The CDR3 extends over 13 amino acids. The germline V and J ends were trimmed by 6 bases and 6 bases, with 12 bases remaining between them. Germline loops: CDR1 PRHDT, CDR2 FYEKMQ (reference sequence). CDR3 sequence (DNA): TGTGCCAGCAGTTTCGCTCGTGGTCAGCCCCAGCATTTT. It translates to CASSFARGQPQHF.

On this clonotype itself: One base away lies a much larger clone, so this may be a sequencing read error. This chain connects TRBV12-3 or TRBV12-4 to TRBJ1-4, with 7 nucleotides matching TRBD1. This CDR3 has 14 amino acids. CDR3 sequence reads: CASSQSRGNEILFF. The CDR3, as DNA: TGTGCCAGCAGTCAAAGCAGGGGGAATGAAATACTGTTTTTT.

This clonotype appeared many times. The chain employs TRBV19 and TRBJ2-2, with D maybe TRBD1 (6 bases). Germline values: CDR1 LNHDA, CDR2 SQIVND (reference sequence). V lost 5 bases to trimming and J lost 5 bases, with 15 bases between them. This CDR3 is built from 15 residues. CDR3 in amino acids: CASSSQGWETGELFF. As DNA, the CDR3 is TGTGCCAGTAGTTCACAGGGTTGGGAAACCGGGGAGCTGTTTTTT.

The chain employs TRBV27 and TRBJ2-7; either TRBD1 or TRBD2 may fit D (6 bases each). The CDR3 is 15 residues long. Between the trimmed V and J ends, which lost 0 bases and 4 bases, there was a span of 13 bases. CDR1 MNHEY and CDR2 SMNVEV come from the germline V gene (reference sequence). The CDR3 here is CASSLSGQGRYEQYF. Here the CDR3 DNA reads TGTGCCAGCAGTTTATCAGGGCAGGGGAGGTACGAGCAGTACTTC.

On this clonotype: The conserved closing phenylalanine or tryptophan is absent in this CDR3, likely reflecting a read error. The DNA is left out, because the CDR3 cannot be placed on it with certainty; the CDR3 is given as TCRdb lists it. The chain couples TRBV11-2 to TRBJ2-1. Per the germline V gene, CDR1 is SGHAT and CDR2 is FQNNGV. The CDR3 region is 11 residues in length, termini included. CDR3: CASSQEARKLL.

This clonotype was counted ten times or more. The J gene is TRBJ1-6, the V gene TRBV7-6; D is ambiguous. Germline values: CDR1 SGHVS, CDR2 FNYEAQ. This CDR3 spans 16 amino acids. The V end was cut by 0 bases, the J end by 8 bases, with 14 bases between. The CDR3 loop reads CASSLAESWRDSPLHF. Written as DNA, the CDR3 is TGTGCCAGCAGCTTAGCGGAGAGCTGGAGGGATTCACCCCTCCACTTT.

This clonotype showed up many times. CDR3 sequence reads: CASSLGGPDYSGANVLTF. CDR3 bases: TGTGCCAGCAGCTTAGGGGGGCCGGACTACTCTGGGGCCAACGTCCTGACTTTC. V gene TRBV7-6 combines with J gene TRBJ2-6; D might be TRBD1 or TRBD2, each matching 6 bases. The V gene lost 1 base and the J gene lost 0 bases, with 13 bases spanning the gap. The CDR3 loop spans 18 amino acids. Germline CDR1 and CDR2: SGHVS and FNYEAQ.

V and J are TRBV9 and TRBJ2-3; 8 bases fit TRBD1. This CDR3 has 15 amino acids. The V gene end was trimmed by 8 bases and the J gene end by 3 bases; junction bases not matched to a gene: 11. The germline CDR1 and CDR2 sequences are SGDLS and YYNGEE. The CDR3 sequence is CASSNQGASTDTQYF. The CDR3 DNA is TGTGCCAGTTCCAACCAGGGGGCCTCGACAGATACGCAGTATTTT.

As DNA, the CDR3 is TGCAGCGTTTGGCAGTACGAGCAGTACTTC. It is translated as CSVWQYEQYF. This chain joins TRBV29-1 and TRBJ2-7, with D hard to call. Per germline, CDR1 SQVTM and CDR2 ANQGSEA. Between the trimmed V and J ends, which lost 5 bases and 4 bases, there was a span of 6 bases. The CDR3 is 10 residues long.

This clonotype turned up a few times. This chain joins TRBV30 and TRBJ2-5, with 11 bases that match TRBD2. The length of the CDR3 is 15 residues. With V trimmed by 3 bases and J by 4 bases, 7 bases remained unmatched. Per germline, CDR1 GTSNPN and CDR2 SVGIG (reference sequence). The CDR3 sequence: CAWRALAGVGETQYF. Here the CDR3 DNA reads TGTGCCTGGAGGGCACTAGCGGGAGTAGGAGAGACCCAGTACTTC.

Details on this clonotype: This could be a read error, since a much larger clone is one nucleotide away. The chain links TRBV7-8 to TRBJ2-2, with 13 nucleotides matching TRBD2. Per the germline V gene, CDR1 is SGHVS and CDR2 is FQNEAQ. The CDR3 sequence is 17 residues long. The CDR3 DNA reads TGTGCCGGCAGCGGCGGACTAGCGGGAGAGGACACCGGGGAGCTGTTTTTT. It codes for CAGSGGLAGEDTGELFF.

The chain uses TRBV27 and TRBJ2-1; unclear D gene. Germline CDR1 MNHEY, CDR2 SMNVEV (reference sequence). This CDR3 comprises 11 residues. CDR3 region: CGRDSYNEQFF. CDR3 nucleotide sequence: TGTGGTAGGGACTCCTACAATGAGCAGTTCTTC.

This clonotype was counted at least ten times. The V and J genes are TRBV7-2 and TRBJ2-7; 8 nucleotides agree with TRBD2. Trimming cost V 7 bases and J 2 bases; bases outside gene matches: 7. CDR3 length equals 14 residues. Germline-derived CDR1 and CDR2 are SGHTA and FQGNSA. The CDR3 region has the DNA TGTGCCAGCACTACTACTAGCGGCCCCTACGAGCAGTACTTC. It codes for CASTTTSGPYEQYF. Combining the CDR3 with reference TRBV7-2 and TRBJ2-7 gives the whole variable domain GAGVSQSPSNKVTEKGKDVELRCDPISGHTALYWYRQSLGQGLEFLIYFQGNSAPDKSGLPSDRFSAERTGGSVSTLTIQRTQQEDSAVYLCASTTTSGPYEQYFGPGTRLTVT.